What follows are 29 T cell receptor beta chains derived from one specimen sequenced in a study of technical replicates of blood from a few donors. Measured with immunoSEQ multiplex PCR; TCRdb has only the in-frame clones, and not every one. Counted here are almost 90,000 clones, about 95% occurring once; the ten biggest clones make up 0.34%. Sequencing input: T cells isolated from PBMCs. Every receptor here comes from a human donor in good health.

V is TRBV6-4 and J is TRBJ2-7; 9 bases map to TRBD1. CDR1 and CDR2 (germline): MRHNA, SNTAGT. CDR3 length equals 17 residues. V gave up 6 bases and J gave up 2 bases; unmatched junction bases: 14. The CDR3 region has the DNA TGTGCCAGCAGGACAGGGGGGGCATCTAACATTCCCTACGAGCAGTACTTC. Translated, it gives CASRTGGASNIPYEQYF.

J is TRBJ1-5 and V is TRBV6-5, with a weak D call TRBD1 (5 bases). With 6 bases removed from V and 4 bases from J, the gap between germline ends came to 13 bases. Germline V lookup: CDR1 MNHEY, CDR2 SVGAGI. The CDR3 extends over 14 amino acids. DNA of the CDR3: TGTGCCAGCAGCCTGGTCGGGGGGAATCAGCCCCAGCATTTT. It encodes CASSLVGGNQPQHF.

The genes are TRBV11-2 and TRBJ2-5; no definite D call. The CDR3 consists of 13 residues. Germline lookup yields CDR1 SGHAT and CDR2 FQNNGV. The V end lost 1 base, the J end lost 5 bases, and 8 bases lay between the germline ends. CDR3 sequence reads: CASSLVAWETQYF. Written as DNA, the CDR3 is TGTGCCAGCAGCTTAGTAGCCTGGGAGACCCAGTACTTC.

The rearrangement joins TRBV10-3 to TRBJ1-1; no firm D call. Germline V gives CDR1 ENHRY, CDR2 SYGVKD. The length of the CDR3 is 14 residues. V shed 4 bases and J shed 4 bases, with 13 bases lying between them. This CDR3 reads CAISVGGRSTEAFF. CDR3 in DNA: TGTGCCATCAGTGTAGGAGGGCGCAGCACTGAAGCTTTCTTT.

A single count supports this clone. The chain carries TRBV30 and TRBJ2-7, with 8 bases identical to TRBD2. The ends lost 1 base at V and 1 base at J; junction bases unmatched: 3. Germline V gene sequence: CDR1 GTSNPN, CDR2 SVGIG (reference sequence). The CDR3 has 14 amino acids. The CDR3 sequence: CAWSALAESYEQYF. The CDR3 bases are TGTGCCTGGAGTGCACTAGCGGAGTCCTACGAGCAGTACTTC.

The chain recombines TRBV6-5 with TRBJ2-7, with D tentatively TRBD2 (5 bases). The germline V gene encodes CDR1 MNHEY and CDR2 SVGAGI. The ends were cut back, 10 bases at V and 3 bases at J, with 10 bases in the middle. The CDR3 sequence is 11 residues long. The CDR3 loop is CATLGNYEQYF. The CDR3 DNA is TGTGCCACCCTCGGGAACTACGAGCAGTACTTC.

In nucleotides, the CDR3 is TGTGCCAGTAGTATAACGGGAGAAAGGCAGCCCCAGCATTTT. It codes for CASSITGERQPQHF. This chain links TRBV19 with TRBJ1-5; D not resolved. CDR3 length: 14 residues. From germline, CDR1 is LNHDA and CDR2 SQIVND (reference sequence). Trimming shortened V by 2 bases and J by 7 bases, and 12 bases separated the two germline ends.

This clone was detected once. The J gene is TRBJ1-5, the V gene TRBV28, with a possible D match to TRBD1 (5 bases). Trimming pared 6 bases from V and 5 bases from J, leaving 11 bases between. Germline CDR1 reads MDHEN; CDR2 reads SYDVKM. This CDR3 is built from 13 residues. Here the CDR3 reads CASRNGGYQPQHF. CDR3 nucleotides: TGTGCCAGCAGGAATGGGGGGTATCAGCCCCAGCATTTT.

This chain uses TRBV6-5 with TRBJ2-2, with D hard to call. Trimming pared 4 bases from V and 5 bases from J, leaving 8 bases between. This CDR3 has 13 residues. Germline V gives CDR1 MNHEY, CDR2 SVGAGI. The CDR3 coding sequence is TGTGCCAGCAGTTCATTAGTTACCGGGGAGCTGTTTTTT. Translating gives CASSSLVTGELFF.

The chain uses TRBV7-9 and TRBJ2-1, with TRBD2 identical over 11 bases. The J segment lost 4 bases and the V segment lost 5 bases, leaving 13 bases of the junction unmatched. The CDR3 has 18 residues. The V gene's germline CDR1 is SEHNR and CDR2 FQNEAQ (reference sequence). The CDR3 region is CASSVPPRLAGKYNEQFF. CDR3 DNA sequence: TGTGCCAGCAGCGTGCCTCCCAGACTAGCGGGAAAGTACAATGAGCAGTTCTTC.

This chain uses TRBV4-1 with TRBJ2-3; weak D call: TRBD1 (6 bases). The CDR3 is made up of 15 amino acids. V was clipped by 3 bases and J by 5 bases, with 15 bases between them. Looked up from germline, CDR1 is MGHRA and CDR2 is YSYEKL. This CDR3 is CASSQSGHSRDTQYF. CDR3 coding DNA: TGCGCCAGCAGCCAGTCGGGACATAGTCGAGATACGCAGTATTTT.

This clone was seen only once. The chain carries TRBV7-3 and TRBJ2-1; D not resolved. The V and J ends lost 4 bases and 7 bases respectively, with 8 bases between them. The CDR3 has 12 amino acids. Germline V gene lookup returns CDR1 SGHTA and CDR2 FQGTGA. The CDR3 nucleotides read TGTGCCAGCAGCTCATCTAGGAATGAGCAGTTCTTC. This gives the protein CASSSSRNEQFF.

As concerns this clone: The same CDR3 can be traced to other DNA sequences in this sample. The chain uses TRBV27 and TRBJ2-1, with D unclear. This CDR3 is 11 amino acids long. V was clipped by 5 bases and J by 4 bases, with 3 bases between them. CDR1 and CDR2 (germline): MNHEY, SMNVEV (reference sequence). Here the CDR3 reads CASSLYNEQFF. The CDR3 bases are TGTGCCAGCAGTCTATACAATGAGCAGTTCTTC.

This rearrangement joins TRBV6-5 to TRBJ1-2; maybe TRBD1 (6 bases). Between the trimmed V and J ends, which lost 6 bases and 8 bases, there was a span of 22 bases. Germline V gene lookup returns CDR1 MNHEY and CDR2 SVGAGI. The length of the CDR3 is 15 residues. The CDR3 DNA reads TGTGCCAGCAGCCCCATCCGATGGACAGAAGAGGGCTACACCTTC. Encoded protein: CASSPIRWTEEGYTF.

This chain links TRBV4-2 with TRBJ1-2; D may be TRBD1 (5 bases). Trimming shortened V by 1 base and J by 0 bases, and 9 bases separated the two germline ends. From germline, CDR1 is LGHNA and CDR2 YNFKEQ. The CDR3 covers 15 residues. The CDR3 loop reads CASSQVPRANYGYTF. In DNA form, the CDR3 reads TGTGCCAGCAGCCAAGTACCCAGGGCTAACTATGGCTACACCTTC.

This clone was seen just once. V usage is TRBV29-1 and J usage is TRBJ2-1, with a tentative D call TRBD1 (5 bases). There are 14 residues in the CDR3. Germline-derived CDR1 and CDR2 are SQVTM and ANQGSEA. V was trimmed by 3 bases and J by 9 bases, leaving 18 bases between them. The CDR3 region is CSVDKGSGIGEQFF. CDR3 nucleotide sequence: TGCAGCGTTGACAAGGGGTCAGGGATTGGTGAGCAGTTCTTC.

The chain joins TRBV19 to TRBJ1-4; D remains unclear. V shed 4 bases and J shed 7 bases, with 10 bases lying between them. CDR1 and CDR2 from the germline V gene are LNHDA and SQIVND (reference sequence). The CDR3 covers 13 residues. The DNA for the CDR3 is TGTGCCAGTAGTACTTGGGAGGGTGAAAAACTGTTTTTT. Its protein product is CASSTWEGEKLFF. Complete variable domain (other parts from reference TRBV19 and TRBJ1-4): DGGITQSPKYLFRKEGQNVTLSCEQNLNHDAMYWYRQDPGQGLRLIYYSQIVNDFQKGDIAEGYSVSREKKESFPLTVTSAQKNPTAFYLCASSTWEGEKLFFGSGTQLSVL.

CDR3 sequence (DNA): TGTGCCAGCAGTCAAGACCCCCTAGGACAGGGGATCTACGAGCAGTACTTC. It is translated as CASSQDPLGQGIYEQYF. The V and J genes are TRBV6-1 and TRBJ2-7; 9 bases are shared with TRBD1. V lost 5 bases and J lost 3; bases outside the gene matches: 14. This CDR3 contains 17 residues. CDR1 and CDR2 from the germline V gene are MNHNS and SASEGT.

The CDR3 reads CASTPTPGLAEEQYF. The CDR3 DNA reads as TGTGCCAGCACCCCCACACCGGGACTAGCGGAGGAGCAGTACTTC. This chain uses TRBV7-2 with TRBJ2-7; 11 bases match TRBD2. CDR3 length equals 15 residues. CDR1 is SGHTA, CDR2 FQGNSA, per germline. The V gene end was trimmed by 7 bases and the J gene end by 7 bases; junction bases not matched to a gene: 12. Full variable domain (remainder filled in from reference TRBV7-2 and TRBJ2-7): GAGVSQSPSNKVTEKGKDVELRCDPISGHTALYWYRQSLGQGLEFLIYFQGNSAPDKSGLPSDRFSAERTGGSVSTLTIQRTQQEDSAVYLCASTPTPGLAEEQYFGPGTRLTVT.

The V call is TRBV10-2, the J call TRBJ2-5; 13 positions agree with TRBD2. In germline, CDR1 is WSHSY, CDR2 SAAADI. The CDR3 consists of 14 residues. V lost 8 bases, J lost 5 bases, and 5 bases stayed unmatched. CDR3 in amino acids: CASWTSGSYETQYF. CDR3 sequence (DNA): TGCGCCAGCTGGACTAGCGGGAGCTATGAGACCCAGTACTTC.

The V gene is TRBV12-5, the J gene TRBJ2-7; no reliable D call. This CDR3 spans 14 amino acids. From germline, CDR1 is LGHNT and CDR2 FRNRAP. V shed 3 bases and J shed 0 bases, with 9 bases lying between them. CDR3 coding DNA: TGTGCTAGTGGTTTCGCAGTTCCCTCCTACGAGCAGTACTTC. Its protein is CASGFAVPSYEQYF.

V and J are TRBV6-1 and TRBJ1-1, with a possible D match to TRBD1 (5 bases). The germline V gene encodes CDR1 MNHNS and CDR2 SASEGT. The CDR3 consists of 13 residues. The V gene lost 4 bases and the J gene lost 4 bases, with 10 bases spanning the gap. In DNA, the CDR3 is TGTGCCAGCAGTGCAGGGCAGGGCACTGAAGCTTTCTTT. Protein sequence: CASSAGQGTEAFF.

DNA of the CDR3: TGTGCCAGCAGCTCGAGATCCATGGCAGATACGCAGTATTTT. Its protein is CASSSRSMADTQYF. This chain links TRBV14 with TRBJ2-3; D uncertain. The length of the CDR3 is 14 residues. The germline gives CDR1 SGHDN, CDR2 FVKESK. The V and J ends lost 5 bases and 4 bases respectively, with 13 bases between them.

V gene TRBV7-9 combines with J gene TRBJ1-1; D is perhaps TRBD1 (5 bases). Trimming removed 1 base at V and 1 base at J, with 7 bases between. The germline gives CDR1 SEHNR, CDR2 FQNEAQ (reference sequence). This CDR3 has 14 amino acids. Written as DNA, the CDR3 is TGTGCCAGCAGCTTAGACAGGCCGAACACTGAAGCTTTCTTT. Translating gives CASSLDRPNTEAFF.

V gene TRBV7-2 combines with J gene TRBJ2-3; 9 positions agree with TRBD1. CDR3 length: 15 amino acids. Looked up from germline, CDR1 is SGHTA and CDR2 is FQGNSA. Losses at the gene ends were 3 bases for V and 0 bases for J; bases not matched to a gene: 1. The CDR3 DNA follows: TGTGCCAGCAGCTTTGGACAGGGGAGCACAGATACGCAGTATTTT. Translating it yields CASSFGQGSTDTQYF. The complete variable domain, with remaining parts taken from reference TRBV7-2 and TRBJ2-3, reads GAGVSQSPSNKVTEKGKDVELRCDPISGHTALYWYRQSLGQGLEFLIYFQGNSAPDKSGLPSDRFSAERTGGSVSTLTIQRTQQEDSAVYLCASSFGQGSTDTQYFGPGTRLTVL.

This clone appeared once. This rearrangement joins TRBV11-3 to TRBJ2-2; 7 positions agree with TRBD1. Germline V lookup: CDR1 SGHNT, CDR2 YENEEA. V dropped 7 bases and J dropped 5; count of bases not matched to a gene: 7. The length of the CDR3 is 14 residues. The CDR3 loop is CASNPDRATGELFF. The CDR3 nucleotides are TGTGCCAGCAACCCAGACAGGGCAACCGGGGAGCTGTTTTTT. The full variable domain, rest sourced from reference TRBV11-3 and TRBJ2-2, is EAGVVQSPRYKIIEKKQPVAFWCNPISGHNTLYWYLQNLGQGPELLIRYENEEAVDDSQLPKDRFSAERLKGVDSTLKIQPAELGDSAVYLCASNPDRATGELFFGEGSRLTVL.

This clone appeared once. The genes are TRBV6-1 and TRBJ2-6; D unclear. CDR3 length: 14 residues. Trimming pared 7 bases from V and 0 bases from J, leaving 7 bases between. Germline CDR1 is MNHNS and CDR2 is SASEGT. Here the CDR3 reads CASNRFSGANVLTF. DNA of the CDR3: TGTGCCAGCAATCGGTTCTCTGGGGCCAACGTCCTGACTTTC.

The V and J genes are TRBV6-4 and TRBJ2-7, with D maybe TRBD2 (5 bases). V was shortened by 0 bases and J by 2 bases, with 8 bases between the two germline ends. Germline V gene sequence: CDR1 MRHNA, CDR2 SNTAGT. The CDR3 extends over 14 amino acids. Here the CDR3 reads CASSDSRTPYEQYF. The DNA for the CDR3 is TGTGCCAGCAGTGACTCGAGGACTCCCTACGAGCAGTACTTC.

V gene TRBV6-1 combines with J gene TRBJ2-7; D is possibly TRBD2 (5 bases). Trimming took 6 bases from V and 5 from J, leaving 20 bases between them. This CDR3 spans 15 amino acids. The V gene's germline CDR1 is MNHNS and CDR2 SASEGT. This CDR3 is CASRASPYGGNEQYF. The CDR3 DNA sequence: TGTGCCAGCAGGGCTAGCCCTTACGGAGGAAACGAGCAGTACTTC.